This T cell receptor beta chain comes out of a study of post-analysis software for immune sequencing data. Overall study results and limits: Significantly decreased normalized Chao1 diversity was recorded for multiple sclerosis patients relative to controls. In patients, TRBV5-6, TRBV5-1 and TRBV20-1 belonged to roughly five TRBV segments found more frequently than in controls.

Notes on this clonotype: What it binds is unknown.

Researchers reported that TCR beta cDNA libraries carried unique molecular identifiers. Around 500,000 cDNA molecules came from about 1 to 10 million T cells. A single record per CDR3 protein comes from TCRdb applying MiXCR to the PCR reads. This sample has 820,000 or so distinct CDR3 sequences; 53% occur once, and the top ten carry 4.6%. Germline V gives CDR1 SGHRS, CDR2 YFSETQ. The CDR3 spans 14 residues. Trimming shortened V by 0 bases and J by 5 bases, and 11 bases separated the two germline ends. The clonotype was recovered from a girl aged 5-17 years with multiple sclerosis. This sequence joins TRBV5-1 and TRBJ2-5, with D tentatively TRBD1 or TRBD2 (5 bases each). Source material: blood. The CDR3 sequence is CASSLDPGRETQYF. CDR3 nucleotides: TGCGCCAGCAGCTTGGATCCGGGGCGGGAGACCCAGTACTTC.